The 10 T cell receptor beta chains given below trace back to one sample, sequenced in a study of blood T cell repertoires in COVID-19. Some clones are missing from TCRdb's copy, which holds only in-frame ones; the method was immunoSEQ multiplex PCR. The sample lists 490,000 or so clones; about 88% were seen once. The sequenced material came from PBMCs or T cells enriched from blood (not recorded which). Source of these receptors: a woman aged 55-69 years who had recovered from COVID-19.

The chain joins TRBV6-5 to TRBJ1-3; D may be TRBD1 (6 bases). This CDR3 comprises 16 residues. Trimming left V 3 bases short and J 4 bases short, with 16 bases between. The germline V gene has CDR1 MNHEY and CDR2 SVGAGI. The CDR3 DNA reads TGTGCCAGCAGTTATTACCCCACAGGGTCCGGAAACACCATATATTTT. Its protein product is CASSYYPTGSGNTIYF.

The gene calls are TRBV29-1 and TRBJ1-1; no clear D. V was trimmed by 7 bases and J by 5 bases, leaving 17 bases between them. The germline V gene encodes CDR1 SQVTM and CDR2 ANQGSEA. The CDR3 covers 13 residues. For the CDR3, the DNA is TGCAGCGCCCTGGACTGGGGAACGACTGAAGCTTTCTTT. Protein sequence: CSALDWGTTEAFF.

The V call is TRBV9, the J call TRBJ1-3, with D unclear. V was cut by 0 bases and J by 4 bases, with 20 bases left in between. Per the germline V gene, CDR1 is SGDLS and CDR2 is YYNGEE. CDR3 length equals 18 residues. The CDR3 DNA sequence: TGTGCCAGCAGCGTAGGGGCCGGGGTGGTGTACTCCGGAAACACCATATATTTT. This gives the protein CASSVGAGVVYSGNTIYF.

The chain joins TRBV3-1 (or the pseudogene TRBV3-2) to TRBJ2-1; 7 bases map to TRBD1. The CDR3 totals 13 residues. J was trimmed by 5 bases and V by 7 bases; bases with no gene match: 5. CDR1 LGHDT and CDR2 YNNKEL come from the germline V gene (reference sequence). CDR3 DNA sequence: TGTGCCAGCACCGACAGGGTTCACAATGAGCAGTTCTTC. This codes for CASTDRVHNEQFF.

The chain recombines TRBV18 with TRBJ2-5; 7 bases map to TRBD1. The CDR3 totals 15 residues. The V segment lost 4 bases and the J segment 5 bases; nucleotides outside the gene matches: 10. Germline values: CDR1 KGHSH, CDR2 LQKENI. CDR3 nucleotides: TGTGCCAGCTCACAATTCTCCGGGACAGCCGAGACCCAGTACTTC. Its protein is CASSQFSGTAETQYF. The full variable domain, completed using reference TRBV18 and TRBJ2-5, is NAGVMQNPRHLVRRRGQEARLRCSPMKGHSHVYWYRQLPEEGLKFMVYLQKENIIDESGMPKERFSAEFPKEGPSILRIQQVVRGDSAAYFCASSQFSGTAETQYFGPGTRLLVL.

The rearrangement uses TRBV6-5 and TRBJ2-5; 7 nucleotides align to TRBD1. The CDR3 is 14 amino acids. After removal of 6 bases from V and 2 bases from J, the junction contained 6 bases not matched to a gene. Looked up from germline, CDR1 is MNHEY and CDR2 is SVGAGI. The CDR3 sequence is CASRTGTDQETQYF. CDR3 bases: TGTGCCAGCAGAACCGGGACAGATCAAGAGACCCAGTACTTC.

V gene TRBV5-1 combines with J gene TRBJ1-1; no definite D call. Trimming removed 1 base from V and 1 base from J, with 11 bases in between. The CDR3 consists of 15 residues. Germline-derived CDR1 and CDR2 are SGHRS and YFSETQ. The CDR3: CASSLRTEANTEAFF. CDR3 bases: TGCGCCAGCAGCTTGAGGACTGAGGCGAACACTGAAGCTTTCTTT. Full variable domain (missing parts from reference TRBV5-1 and TRBJ1-1): KAGVTQTPRYLIKTRGQQVTLSCSPISGHRSVSWYQQTPGQGLQFLFEYFSETQRNKGNFPGRFSGRQFSNSRSEMNVSTLELGDSALYLCASSLRTEANTEAFFGQGTRLTVV.

The genes are TRBV9 and TRBJ1-2, with 9 bases fitting TRBD1. CDR3 size: 14 residues. Trimming at V came to 2 bases and at J to 5 bases, leaving 4 bases not matched to a gene. The germline gives CDR1 SGDLS, CDR2 YYNGEE. This CDR3 is CASSVQGQGYGYTF. The CDR3 DNA reads TGTGCCAGCAGCGTGCAGGGACAGGGTTATGGCTACACCTTC.

The rearrangement links TRBV9 to TRBJ2-2; a possible D gene is TRBD2 (6 bases). CDR3 length: 16 amino acids. The germline CDR1 and CDR2 sequences are SGDLS and YYNGEE. The V end lost 0 bases, the J end lost 4 bases, and 13 bases lay between the germline ends. The chain's CDR3 is CASSVVRAGLTGELFF. DNA for the CDR3: TGTGCCAGCAGCGTAGTCCGGGCGGGGCTCACCGGGGAGCTGTTTTTT.

The CDR3 DNA sequence: TGTGCCAGCTCACAAATGCGGGAAGGCTACACCTTC. Translation gives CASSQMREGYTF. The genes are TRBV18 and TRBJ1-2; D remains ambiguous. The V and J ends lost 4 bases and 8 bases respectively, with 11 bases between them. The CDR3 runs 12 residues. Germline CDR1 is KGHSH and CDR2 is LQKENI.